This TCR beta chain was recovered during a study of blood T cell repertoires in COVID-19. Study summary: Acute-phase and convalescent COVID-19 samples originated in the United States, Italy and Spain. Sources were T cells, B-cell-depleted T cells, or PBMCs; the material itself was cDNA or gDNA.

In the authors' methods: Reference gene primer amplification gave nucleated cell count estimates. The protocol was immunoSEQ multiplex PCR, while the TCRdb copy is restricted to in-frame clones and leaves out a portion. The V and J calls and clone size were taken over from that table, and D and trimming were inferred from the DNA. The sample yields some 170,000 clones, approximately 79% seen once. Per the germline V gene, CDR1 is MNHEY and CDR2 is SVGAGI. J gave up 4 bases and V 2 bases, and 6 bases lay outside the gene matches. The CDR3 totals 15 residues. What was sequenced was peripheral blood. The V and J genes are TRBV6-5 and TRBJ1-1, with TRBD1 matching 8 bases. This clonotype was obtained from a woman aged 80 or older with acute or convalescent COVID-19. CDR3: CASSYPGQATTEAFF. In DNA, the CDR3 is TGTGCCAGCAGTTACCCGGGACAGGCAACCACTGAAGCTTTCTTT.